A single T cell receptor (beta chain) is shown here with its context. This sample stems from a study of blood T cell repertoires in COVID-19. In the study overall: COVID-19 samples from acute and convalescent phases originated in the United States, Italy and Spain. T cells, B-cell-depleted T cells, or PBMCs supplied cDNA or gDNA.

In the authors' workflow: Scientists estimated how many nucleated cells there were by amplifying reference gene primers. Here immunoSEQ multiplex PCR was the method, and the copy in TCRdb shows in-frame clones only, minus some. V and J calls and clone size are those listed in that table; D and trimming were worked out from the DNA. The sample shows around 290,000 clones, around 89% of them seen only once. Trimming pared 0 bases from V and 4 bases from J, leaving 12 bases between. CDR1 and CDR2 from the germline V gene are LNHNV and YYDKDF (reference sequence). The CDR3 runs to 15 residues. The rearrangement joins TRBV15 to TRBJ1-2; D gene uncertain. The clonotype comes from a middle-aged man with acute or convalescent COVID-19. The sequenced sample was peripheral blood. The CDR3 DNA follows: TGTGCCACCAGCAGAGATGGGCACAGAAGCTATGGCTACACCTTC. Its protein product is CATSRDGHRSYGYTF. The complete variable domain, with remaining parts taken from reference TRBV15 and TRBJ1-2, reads DAMVIQNPRYQVTQFGKPVTLSCSQTLNHNVMYWYQQKSSQAPKLLFHYYDKDFNNEADTPDNFQSRRPNTSFCFLDIRSPGLGDTAMYLCATSRDGHRSYGYTFGSGTRLTVV.